Below are 15 T cell receptor beta chains sequenced from a single sample in a study of T cell responses to AZD1222 COVID-19 vaccine. The table came from immunoSEQ multiplex PCR; TCRdb's copy has only in-frame clones and leaves some out. Among 150,000 to 200,000 clones, roughly 90% were seen once, and the ten largest hold approximately 4.7%. The sample consisted of peripheral blood, taken on day 0 of AZD1222 vaccination. Every receptor here comes from an adult in good health.

J is TRBJ2-7 and V is TRBV2; tentatively, D is TRBD1 (5 bases). Germline lookup yields CDR1 SNHLY and CDR2 FYNNEI. The CDR3 is 15 residues long. V lost 4 bases and J lost 3, with 16 bases in between. CDR3 region: CASSVGLQDIYEQYF. CDR3 nucleotides: TGTGCCAGCAGTGTAGGGCTTCAGGACATCTACGAGCAGTACTTC. Using reference TRBV2 and TRBJ2-7 for the parts outside the CDR3, the full variable domain is EPEVTQTPSHQVTQMGQEVILRCVPISNHLYFYWYRQILGQKVEFLVSFYNNEISEKSEIFDDQFSVERPDGSNFTLKIRSTKLEDSAMYFCASSVGLQDIYEQYFGPGTRLTVT.

V is TRBV15 and J is TRBJ1-1; no definite D call. V was pared by 7 bases and J by 1 base, with 10 bases between. Germline lookup yields CDR1 LNHNV and CDR2 YYDKDF (reference sequence). This CDR3 is built from 13 residues. The CDR3 sequence: CATIGQPNTEAFF. The CDR3 bases are TGTGCCACCATCGGGCAGCCGAACACTGAAGCTTTCTTT.

The chain recombines TRBV12-3 or TRBV12-4 with TRBJ2-5, with TRBD2 as a possible D gene (5 bases). The CDR3 is made up of 13 amino acids. V lost 8 bases and J lost 1, with 11 bases in between. The DNA of the CDR3 is TGTGCCAGCGCGCGGGCGGCCCAAGAGACCCAGTACTTC. Translating gives CASARAAQETQYF.

This clone showed up just once. CDR3 loop: CSAPRFSGYTF. CDR3 in DNA: TGCAGTGCCCCTAGGTTCTCTGGCTACACCTTC. The rearrangement links TRBV20-1 to TRBJ1-2; D unresolved. Germline V lookup: CDR1 DFQATT, CDR2 SNEGSKA (reference sequence). CDR3 length: 11 amino acids. Trimming took 6 bases from V and 7 from J, leaving 12 bases between them.

CDR3 residues: CASSPRRGSTNEKLFF. CDR3 nucleotide sequence: TGTGCCAGCAGTCCCCGCAGGGGCTCAACTAATGAAAAACTGTTTTTT. The rearrangement uses TRBV6-6 and TRBJ1-4, with D possibly matching TRBD1 (6 bases). The CDR3 consists of 16 residues. Trimming removed 5 bases from V and 0 bases from J, with 13 bases in between. Looked up from germline, CDR1 is MNHNY and CDR2 is SVGAGI (reference sequence).

The chain uses TRBV10-2 and TRBJ2-7; TRBD1 matches at 11 bases. The V gene's germline CDR1 is WSHSY and CDR2 SAAADI. There are 14 residues in the CDR3. Losses at the gene ends were 10 bases for V and 1 base for J; bases not matched to a gene: 6. DNA for the CDR3: TGCGCCACGGGACAGGGGGACTTTTCCTACGAGCAGTACTTC. Protein sequence: CATGQGDFSYEQYF.

The J gene is TRBJ1-1, the V gene TRBV6-5; weak D call: TRBD1 (5 bases). The CDR3 sequence is 13 residues long. Germline V lookup: CDR1 MNHEY, CDR2 SVGAGI. With 5 bases removed from V and 4 bases from J, the gap between germline ends came to 11 bases. The CDR3 reads CASSRRGLTEAFF. DNA for the CDR3: TGTGCCAGCAGTCGCCGGGGCCTCACTGAAGCTTTCTTT.

The chain joins TRBV5-1 to TRBJ2-1; tentatively, D is TRBD2 (6 bases). V lost 4 bases and J lost 7, with 15 bases in between. Germline CDR1 reads SGHRS; CDR2 reads YFSETQ. The CDR3 has 14 residues. CDR3 sequence reads: CASSPGLPGNEQFF. The CDR3 DNA is TGCGCCAGCAGCCCGGGACTCCCGGGGAATGAGCAGTTCTTC.

This sequence joins TRBV28 and TRBJ1-4; tentative D call: TRBD1 (5 bases). In germline, CDR1 is MDHEN, CDR2 SYDVKM. V lost 9 bases and J lost 8, with 19 bases in between. This CDR3 is 14 amino acids long. The CDR3 loop reads CASRNGGIGEKLFF. For the CDR3, the DNA is TGTGCCAGTAGAAACGGGGGGATAGGGGAAAAACTGTTTTTT. The variable domain in full, completed from reference TRBV28 and TRBJ1-4, reads DVKVTQSSRYLVKRTGEKVFLECVQDMDHENMFWYRQDPGLGLRLIYFSYDVKMKEKGDIPEGYSVSREKKERFSLILESASTNQTSMYLCASRNGGIGEKLFFGSGTQLSVL.

The chain carries TRBV6-5 and TRBJ2-2; D might be TRBD1 (5 bases). This CDR3 region has 15 residues. In germline, CDR1 is MNHEY, CDR2 SVGAGI. The germline V and J ends were trimmed by 2 bases and 2 bases, with 9 bases remaining between them. The CDR3 protein is CASSYIQGNTGELFF. CDR3 coding DNA: TGTGCCAGCAGTTACATCCAGGGAAACACCGGGGAGCTGTTTTTT.

V is TRBV14 and J is TRBJ2-1; a weak D match, TRBD2 (6 bases). V lost 2 bases and J lost 9, with 14 bases in between. From germline, CDR1 is SGHDN and CDR2 FVKESK. This CDR3 comprises 14 residues. The CDR3 coding sequence is TGTGCCAGCAGCCAAAAGCGCGGGGCCACTGAGCAGTTCTTC. It encodes CASSQKRGATEQFF.

DNA for the CDR3: TGTGCCAGCAGTTACTCGATTCTAGCGGGAGTTAGCGAGCAGTACTTC. Encoded protein: CASSYSILAGVSEQYF. The genes are TRBV6-5 and TRBJ2-7, with 10 positions matching TRBD2. This CDR3 has 16 residues. The germline gives CDR1 MNHEY, CDR2 SVGAGI. The V and J ends lost 0 bases and 6 bases, in that order; junction bases with no gene match: 8.

This sequence joins TRBV4-3 and TRBJ2-5; 16 bases are shared with TRBD2. Germline CDR1 is LGHNA and CDR2 is YSLEER. With V trimmed by 4 bases and J by 5 bases, 1 base remained unmatched. The CDR3 extends over 15 amino acids. CDR3 residues: CASSLGLAGGETQYF. The CDR3 nucleotides read TGCGCCAGCAGCCTGGGACTAGCGGGAGGGGAGACCCAGTACTTC.

This clone has only a few counts. The chain couples TRBV5-1 to TRBJ2-1; 9 bases are a match to TRBD2. V lost 0 bases, J lost 6 bases, and 10 bases stayed unmatched. In germline, CDR1 is SGHRS, CDR2 YFSETQ. There are 17 residues in the CDR3. CDR3 coding DNA: TGCGCCAGCAGCTTGGGGCTAGCGGGATCAATGTTCAATGAGCAGTTCTTC. It encodes CASSLGLAGSMFNEQFF.

This chain joins TRBV7-9 and TRBJ2-7; the D gene is possibly TRBD1 (5 bases). Germline-derived CDR1 and CDR2 are SEHNR and FQNEAQ (reference sequence). CDR3 length: 12 residues. Trimming removed 2 bases at V and 4 bases at J, with 6 bases between. The chain's CDR3 is CASSLSGYEQYF. The CDR3, as DNA: TGTGCCAGCAGCTTATCAGGGTACGAGCAGTACTTC.